This T cell receptor beta chain was sequenced during a study of a mutant IDH1 vaccine in newly diagnosed glioma. At the level of the study: Of the patients given treatment, about 62% were male and 37.5% were female, and a mean age of about 44 years was recorded. General study points: Seemingly, pseudoprogression had no relation to changes in the top peripheral T cell clonotypes. Vaccine-induced immune responses occurred in roughly 95% of patients.

Remarks on this clone: Its antigen is unidentified.

The sample's time point: baseline, week 1 (first vaccination visit). Treatment denoted: pre-vaccination baseline after standard-of-care therapy. The donors' diagnosis was new WHO grade 3 or 4 astrocytoma that was IDH1-mutant and ATRX-lost. Clones were read by immunoSEQ multiplex PCR, and TCRdb kept only the in-frame ones, dropping some. The table records about 88,000 clones, 82% of them present only once. Here the sequenced sample was PBMCs, taken from a glioma patient treated with radiotherapy, temozolomide or both. The source is a man aged 40-49 years with glioma. Some clones in this sample may be carry-over from other donors' samples.

The CDR3 DNA reads as TGTGCCAGCAGCCCCCTGATGGCTAACACTGAAGCTTTCTTT. Its protein is CASSPLMANTEAFF. This chain connects TRBV5-5 to TRBJ1-1; D gene unclear. This CDR3 is built from 14 residues. Per germline, CDR1 SGHKS and CDR2 YYEKEE (reference sequence). The V end lost 4 bases, the J end lost 2 bases, and 12 bases lay between the germline ends.